The 18 T cell receptor beta chains reported below all come from one sample, sequenced in a study of blood T cell repertoires in COVID-19. This table comes from immunoSEQ multiplex PCR, and its TCRdb copy is limited to in-frame clones, with some not included. The table has roughly 200,000 clones, 81% seen once. Sequences were obtained from peripheral blood. These receptor sequences come from a woman aged 80 or over with acute or convalescent COVID-19.

The chain links TRBV9 to TRBJ2-3, with D possibly matching TRBD2 (7 bases). V lost 7 bases and J lost 4, with 19 bases in between. The CDR3 spans 15 residues. Germline CDR1 is SGDLS and CDR2 is YYNGEE. The CDR3 protein is CASSASGGLADTQYF. The CDR3 DNA reads TGTGCCAGCTCCGCGTCCGGGGGGCTCGCAGATACGCAGTATTTT.

This clone was counted once. The rearrangement joins TRBV5-4 to TRBJ2-7, with 8 nucleotides matching TRBD2. CDR1 and CDR2 (germline): SGHNT, YYREEE (reference sequence). The V gene end was trimmed by 3 bases and the J gene end by 2 bases; junction bases not matched to a gene: 4. The CDR3 contains 14 residues. The CDR3 DNA sequence: TGTGCCAGCAGCTCAACTAGCGGCCCCTACGAGCAGTACTTC. The encoded protein is CASSSTSGPYEQYF.

The rearrangement links TRBV4-1 to TRBJ2-7; D not certain. Germline CDR1 is MGHRA and CDR2 is YSYEKL. The CDR3 covers 13 residues. V lost 1 base, J lost 1 base, and 5 bases lay in between. The CDR3 here is CASSQGVSYEQYF. In DNA, the CDR3 is TGCGCCAGCAGCCAAGGTGTATCCTACGAGCAGTACTTC.

The gene calls are TRBV30 and TRBJ1-4, with TRBD1 matching 7 bases. The CDR3 runs 14 residues. Trimming at V came to 5 bases and at J to 7 bases, leaving 10 bases not matched to a gene. Per germline, CDR1 GTSNPN and CDR2 SVGIG (reference sequence). The CDR3 region has the DNA TGTGCCTGGGGCCGAGGGGGCCATGGTGAAAAACTGTTTTTT. This gives the protein CAWGRGGHGEKLFF.

The chain carries TRBV6-5 and TRBJ1-1; TRBD1 matches 8 bases. Germline CDR1 reads MNHEY; CDR2 reads SVGAGI. Trimming cost V 11 bases and J 4 bases; bases outside gene matches: 3. The CDR3 sequence is 11 residues long. CDR3 coding DNA: TGTGCCGCCGACAGGGGCACTGAAGCTTTCTTT. Protein sequence: CAADRGTEAFF.

This chain joins TRBV29-1 and TRBJ2-1, with 11 nucleotides matching TRBD2. This CDR3 spans 14 amino acids. Germline V CDR1 and CDR2: SQVTM, ANQGSEA. The J segment lost 4 bases and the V segment lost 4 bases, leaving 3 bases of the junction unmatched. The CDR3 region has the DNA TGCAGCGTTGCGGTAGCGGGGGGGTACAATGAGCAGTTCTTC. Amino acid sequence: CSVAVAGGYNEQFF.

The chain links TRBV21-1 to TRBJ1-1; the table's D call, TRBD1, has no DNA check behind it. TRBV21-1 is deemed a pseudogene. The length of the CDR3 is 15 residues. CDR3 sequence reads: CASSKRTGENTEAFF. CDR3 nucleotide sequence: TGTGCCAGCAGTAAGAGGACAGGGGAAAACACTGAAGCTTTCTTT.

The chain employs TRBV29-1 and TRBJ2-7, with TRBD2 as a possible D gene (5 bases). This CDR3 is built from 14 residues. V lost 3 bases and J 1 base, leaving 13 bases between the germline ends. Germline assignment: CDR1 SQVTM and CDR2 ANQGSEA. The CDR3 DNA reads TGCAGCGTTGATGGAGGCTTAGGGTCCTACGAGCAGTACTTC. As protein: CSVDGGLGSYEQYF.

This clone showed up just once. The chain employs TRBV7-2 and TRBJ2-5; 12 bases agree with TRBD2. The CDR3 consists of 15 residues. V was clipped by 1 base and J by 5 bases; unmatched bases: 2. The germline V gene has CDR1 SGHTA and CDR2 FQGNSA. The chain's CDR3 is CASSLGTSGAETQYF. The CDR3 nucleotides are TGTGCCAGCAGCTTAGGGACTAGCGGGGCGGAGACCCAGTACTTC.

The chain is built from TRBV2 and TRBJ1-6; D gene uncertain. Trimming took 2 bases from V and 4 from J, leaving 3 bases between them. The germline gives CDR1 SNHLY, CDR2 FYNNEI. The CDR3 runs to 13 residues. This chain's CDR3 is CASSEQYNSPLHF. DNA for the CDR3: TGTGCCAGCAGTGAACAGTATAATTCACCCCTCCACTTT.

The chain joins TRBV7-9 to TRBJ2-5; D is perhaps TRBD2 (5 bases). Germline CDR1 and CDR2: SEHNR and FQNEAQ (reference sequence). The CDR3 loop spans 16 amino acids. Trimming took off 1 base at V and 4 bases at J, with 16 bases between the two ends. CDR3 amino acids: CASSLGAAGLLETQYF. Here the CDR3 DNA reads TGTGCCAGCAGCTTAGGAGCGGCAGGCCTGTTAGAGACCCAGTACTTC.

This clone was found a few times. The chain recombines TRBV12-3 or TRBV12-4 with TRBJ1-1; D is uncertain. The CDR3 totals 12 residues. V dropped 7 bases and J dropped 11 bases, with 17 bases sitting between them. CDR3 coding DNA: TGTGCCAGCACCATAGGAGGGTCGTCCGCTTTCTTT. This sequence encodes CASTIGGSSAFF.

The DNA for the CDR3 is TGTGCCAGCAGCTTAGTTCTGGCGGGGCGCAATGAGCAGTTCTTC. This translates into CASSLVLAGRNEQFF. The rearrangement links TRBV7-2 to TRBJ2-1; D might be TRBD2 (6 bases). The CDR3 is made up of 15 amino acids. Trimming shortened V by 1 base and J by 6 bases, and 13 bases separated the two germline ends. Germline CDR1 reads SGHTA; CDR2 reads FQGNSA.

In DNA, the CDR3 is TGTGCCAGCAGTGAATATTCATCTAAGACGGGGAATTCACCCCTCCACTTT. Protein: CASSEYSSKTGNSPLHF. The chain uses TRBV6-1 and TRBJ1-6; D is unclear. V was trimmed by 2 bases and J by 7 bases, leaving 18 bases between them. The CDR3 consists of 17 residues. Germline V lookup: CDR1 MNHNS, CDR2 SASEGT.

This chain connects TRBV5-1 to TRBJ2-1; D is possibly TRBD1 (6 bases). The CDR3 totals 13 residues. V lost 1 base and J lost 8, with 10 bases in between. CDR1 is SGHRS and CDR2 is YFSETQ in the germline V gene. Written as DNA, the CDR3 is TGCGCCAGCAGCTTGTCAGGGGTCGATGAGCAGTTCTTC. Its translation: CASSLSGVDEQFF.

The chain carries TRBV7-3 and TRBJ2-3, with unresolved D. V was cut by 0 bases and J by 4 bases, with 5 bases left in between. Germline CDR1 reads SGHTA; CDR2 reads FQGTGA. The CDR3 has 13 residues. The CDR3 region has the DNA TGTGCCAGCAGCTTAACGCCGGCAGATACGCAGTATTTT. Translation gives CASSLTPADTQYF.

The chain carries TRBV3-1 (or the pseudogene TRBV3-2) and TRBJ2-7; 7 bases agree with TRBD1. The CDR3 runs 18 residues. J was trimmed by 4 bases and V by 3 bases; bases with no gene match: 18. Germline CDR1 and CDR2: LGHDT and YNNKEL (reference sequence). The CDR3 DNA sequence: TGTGCCAGCAGCCACGAATCCAGACAGGGTTCAAGTGAGTACGAGCAGTACTTC. Translation gives CASSHESRQGSSEYEQYF.

This clone was observed a single time. The V call is TRBV7-2, the J call TRBJ2-5, with D unclear. CDR3 length: 14 amino acids. CDR1 and CDR2 (germline): SGHTA, FQGNSA. Trimming left V 1 base short and J 0 bases short, with 6 bases between. The CDR3, as DNA: TGTGCCAGCAGCTTAGACTCAAACCAAGAGACCCAGTACTTC. Amino acid sequence: CASSLDSNQETQYF.